Listed below are T cell receptor beta chains from one sample, sequenced in a study of shared clonotypes between healthy human individuals. This table comes from immunoSEQ multiplex PCR, and its TCRdb copy is limited to in-frame clones, with some not included. The sample lists approximately 530,000 clones, almost 97% occurring once. Sequencing was performed on naive CD4+ T cells sorted from blood. These receptors all stem from a woman in her thirties in good health. Each CDR3 is given with its conserved first and last residue.

V	CDR3
TRBV6-9	CASGFPKTEKLFF
TRBV11-3	CASSGGAIGELFF
TRBV5-1	CASRPLVETGGHNEQFF
TRBV18	CASSLARRGETQYF
TRBV2	CASSDFSRVNTGELFF
TRBV4-2	CASSHRDSNNEQFF
TRBV6-5	CASMGQGAVYEQYF
TRBV28	CASSLTGGRRLHGYTF
TRBV15	CATSRGPNTEAFF
TRBV28	CASSRIGPFHQPQHF
TRBV7-8	CASSPFQGQGADGYTF
TRBV5-1	CASSSTSGKKDTQYF
TRBV29-1	CSGRDPAKNIQYF
TRBV10-2	CASRGSHSGNTIYF
TRBV10-1	CASSPMRTYEQYF
TRBV6-6	CASTRDRSSYEQYF
TRBV6-5	CASSSWAYEQYF
TRBV4-1	CASSQEGRGQPQHF
TRBV30	CAWSVQAAATDTQYF
TRBV7-9	CASSRGLAGGSDTQYF
TRBV15	CATSPGLAGAAYSIQYF
TRBV20-1	CSVFDNYGYTF
TRBV6-6	CASRRQGGTDTQYF
TRBV9	CASSVGDQWAEQYF
TRBV7-9	CASSLPGARGYTF
TRBV6-4	CASSYSDRGHEQYF
TRBV4-2	CASSHLKGFGELFF
TRBV28	CASSFRTSGTTYEQYF
TRBV5-6	CASSLNRRGYEQYF
TRBV11-2	CASSPVGLAGEETDTQYF
TRBV7-2	CASSSRTSGGRQYF
TRBV7-9	CASSFQGRNTGELFF
TRBV11-2	CASSRPRDGYEQYF
TRBV5-6	CASSLTGGEFDTEAFF
TRBV19	CASTTGGANSFRQFF
TRBV6-5	CASSYPTRGGYGYTF
TRBV5-1	CASSSHSDTPNTEAFF
TRBV28	CASSFEGAEGNTIYF
TRBV28	CASSSPRGEQYF
TRBV7-6	CASSLVRGLAAKETQYF
TRBV28	CASSLDPGGVNEQFF